These 22 T cell receptor beta chains were sequenced from one sample in a study of cytomegalovirus exposure and HLA in healthy donors. PCR primers comprised 60 Vbeta and 13 Jbeta primers. Generated by immunoSEQ multiplex PCR, the TCRdb table keeps only in-frame clones and is missing some. The sample yields roughly 160,000 clones, roughly two thirds seen once. The sequencing sample was made of PBMCs. These receptors originate from a woman in her 30s in good health and CMV-seronegative.

This chain connects TRBV15 to TRBJ1-4; D is uncertain. The CDR3 covers 16 residues. Germline-derived CDR1 and CDR2 are LNHNV and YYDKDF (reference sequence). V dropped 0 bases and J dropped 0 bases, with 8 bases sitting between them. The CDR3 nucleotides are TGTGCCACCAGCAGAGATGGGAGAACAACTAATGAAAAACTGTTTTTT. It encodes CATSRDGRTTNEKLFF. The whole variable domain, filled in from reference TRBV15 and TRBJ1-4, reads DAMVIQNPRYQVTQFGKPVTLSCSQTLNHNVMYWYQQKSSQAPKLLFHYYDKDFNNEADTPDNFQSRRPNTSFCFLDIRSPGLGDTAMYLCATSRDGRTTNEKLFFGSGTQLSVL.

The gene calls are TRBV18 and TRBJ2-1; the D is unclear. The length of the CDR3 is 16 residues. Trimming pared 3 bases from V and 5 bases from J, leaving 17 bases between. Germline V CDR1 and CDR2: KGHSH, LQKENI. CDR3 DNA sequence: TGTGCCAGCTCACCCCCCATCTCCCTGGCGGACAATGAGCAGTTCTTC. It encodes CASSPPISLADNEQFF.

The chain combines TRBV7-2 with TRBJ2-7, with 8 bases that match TRBD2. CDR1 is SGHTA and CDR2 is FQGNSA in the germline V gene. With V trimmed by 2 bases and J by 7 bases, 4 bases remained unmatched. The CDR3 contains 13 residues. Written as DNA, the CDR3 is TGTGCCAGCAGCTTAAGCGGGAGAAGTGAGCAGTACTTC. Its translation: CASSLSGRSEQYF.

This CDR3 reads CASSQGLRAEAFF. The CDR3 DNA is TGTGCCAGCAGCCAGGGTCTCAGGGCTGAAGCTTTCTTT. The chain employs TRBV4-2 and TRBJ1-1; D may be TRBD1 (5 bases). The CDR3 is made up of 13 amino acids. Per germline, CDR1 LGHNA and CDR2 YNFKEQ. V was clipped by 3 bases and J by 6 bases, with 11 bases between them.

This sequence joins TRBV28 and TRBJ2-5; TRBD2 might be the D (5 bases). The CDR3 sequence is 13 residues long. Germline-derived CDR1 and CDR2 are MDHEN and SYDVKM. V lost 5 bases and J lost 3, with 10 bases in between. In DNA form, the CDR3 reads TGTGCCAGCAGTGACTATAACAAAGAGACCCAGTACTTC. Its translation: CASSDYNKETQYF.

The chain recombines TRBV4-2 with TRBJ1-2; D ambiguous. The CDR3 is made up of 16 amino acids. Germline CDR1 and CDR2: LGHNA and YNFKEQ. V lost 0 bases to trimming and J lost 5 bases, with 16 bases between them. In DNA, the CDR3 is TGTGCCAGCAGCCAAGATTTAACAGACGGAAAATATGGCTACACCTTC. It encodes CASSQDLTDGKYGYTF.

In its sample, this clone was seen a few times. This chain connects TRBV5-4 to TRBJ1-3; maybe TRBD1 (5 bases). Germline loops: CDR1 SGHNT, CDR2 YYREEE (reference sequence). Trimming took 3 bases from V and 0 from J, leaving 13 bases between them. There are 16 residues in the CDR3. The CDR3 bases are TGTGCCAGCAGCTCTGGAATGGGGGGCTCTGGAAACACCATATATTTT. It encodes CASSSGMGGSGNTIYF. The full variable domain, completed using reference TRBV5-4 and TRBJ1-3, is ETGVTQSPTHLIKTRGQQVTLRCSSQSGHNTVSWYQQALGQGPQFIFQYYREEENGRGNFPPRFSGLQFPNYSSELNVNALELDDSALYLCASSSGMGGSGNTIYFGEGSWLTVV.

This clone was counted a few times. This chain uses TRBV7-9 with TRBJ2-1, with 9 bases that match TRBD2. Germline CDR1 reads SEHNR; CDR2 reads FQNEAQ (reference sequence). The CDR3 sequence is 16 residues long. After removal of 6 bases from V and 3 bases from J, the junction contained 9 bases not matched to a gene. The CDR3 region is CASSRLIAGDYNEQFF. CDR3 bases: TGTGCCAGCAGTCGACTGATAGCGGGGGACTACAATGAGCAGTTCTTC.

J is TRBJ2-7 and V is TRBV11-2, with D perhaps TRBD1 (6 bases). With 5 bases removed from V and 7 bases from J, the gap between germline ends came to 27 bases. Germline CDR1 is SGHAT and CDR2 is FQNNGV. There are 17 residues in the CDR3. For the CDR3, the DNA is TGTGCCAGCAGCCCGTCCTGGCAGGGGACCCCTACGCGGGAGCAGTACTTC. Amino acid sequence: CASSPSWQGTPTREQYF.

The chain has TRBV7-2 and TRBJ1-3, with a possible D match to TRBD1 (6 bases). The CDR3 runs 17 residues. Trimming took off 3 bases at V and 4 bases at J, with 19 bases between the two ends. Germline CDR1 and CDR2: SGHTA and FQGNSA. The DNA for the CDR3 is TGTGCCAGCAGCTTTGTAGGGGGGGTTTCGGGGGGAAACACCATATATTTT. It is translated as CASSFVGGVSGGNTIYF.

The chain links TRBV23-1 to TRBJ2-3, with 15 bases fitting TRBD2. TRBV23-1 is assigned to the ORF class and has an uncertain function. Unmatched junction bases numbered 10, after V lost 2 bases and J lost 4 bases. There are 19 residues in the CDR3. DNA of the CDR3: TGCGCCAGCAGTCAAGATGGACTAGCGGGAGGGCCCGTGTCAGATACGCAGTATTTT. Translated, it gives CASSQDGLAGGPVSDTQYF.

The genes are TRBV16 and TRBJ1-4, with 11 bases fitting TRBD1. Germline V gene lookup returns CDR1 KGHSY and CDR2 FQNENV. Trimming at V came to 0 bases and at J to 8 bases, leaving 8 bases not matched to a gene. The CDR3 consists of 17 residues. The CDR3 coding sequence is TGTGCCAGCAGCCAATCGCAGGACAGGGGGCAGGAGGAAAAACTGTTTTTT. Translating it yields CASSQSQDRGQEEKLFF.

This clone was observed once. The chain links TRBV30 to TRBJ1-4; TRBD1 might be the D (6 bases). The germline CDR1 and CDR2 sequences are GTSNPN and SVGIG (reference sequence). The CDR3 has 15 residues. The V and J ends lost 3 bases and 5 bases respectively, with 16 bases between them. For the CDR3, the DNA is TGTGCCTGGAGAAGGTCAGGGGCCCTAAATGAAAAACTGTTTTTT. Translated, it gives CAWRRSGALNEKLFF.

The rearrangement uses TRBV10-2 and TRBJ1-2; D is uncertain. With 4 bases removed from V and 0 bases from J, the gap between germline ends came to 9 bases. Germline V gene sequence: CDR1 WSHSY, CDR2 SAAADI. This CDR3 has 14 amino acids. CDR3 nucleotide sequence: TGCGCCAGCAGTGCCGCACATACTAACTATGGCTACACCTTC. It specifies CASSAAHTNYGYTF.

This clone has a handful of counts. The rearrangement joins TRBV27 to TRBJ2-2, with TRBD1 as a possible D gene (6 bases). Germline CDR1 and CDR2: MNHEY and SMNVEV (reference sequence). V was cut by 3 bases and J by 5 bases, with 10 bases left in between. The CDR3 sequence is 14 residues long. CDR3 sequence reads: CASSFQQGTGELFF. As DNA, the CDR3 is TGTGCCAGCAGTTTCCAACAGGGAACCGGGGAGCTGTTTTTT.

The chain has TRBV28 and TRBJ1-1; 7 bases are shared with TRBD1. The length of the CDR3 is 13 residues. CDR1 and CDR2 from the germline V gene are MDHEN and SYDVKM. The J segment lost 10 bases and the V segment lost 6 bases, leaving 11 bases of the junction unmatched. In DNA form, the CDR3 reads TGTGCCAGCAGAAGGACCATAAGGGACAGAGCTTTCTTT. This gives the protein CASRRTIRDRAFF.

The rearrangement joins TRBV7-9 to TRBJ2-7; TRBD1 matches at 9 bases. CDR3 length equals 17 residues. The germline CDR1 and CDR2 sequences are SEHNR and FQNEAQ (reference sequence). Trimming removed 2 bases from V and 2 bases from J; junction bases left unmatched: 10. This CDR3 reads CASSLFTGGSKTYEQYF. Here the CDR3 DNA reads TGTGCCAGCAGCTTATTTACAGGGGGCTCGAAGACCTACGAGCAGTACTTC.

The chain is built from TRBV2 and TRBJ2-1, with D tentatively TRBD1 (5 bases). Germline V CDR1 and CDR2: SNHLY, FYNNEI. The V end was cut by 7 bases, the J end by 5 bases, with 12 bases between. CDR3 length: 13 residues. CDR3 bases: TGTGCCAGCACCCTGGGGCTAAACAATGAGCAGTTCTTC. Translating it yields CASTLGLNNEQFF.

This chain connects TRBV5-4 to TRBJ2-3; D gene ambiguous. The CDR3 has 13 amino acids. The germline V gene has CDR1 SGHNT and CDR2 YYREEE (reference sequence). V was clipped by 2 bases and J by 2 bases, with 6 bases between them. CDR3 bases: TGTGCCAGCAGCTTCCTAATCACAGATACGCAGTATTTT. Encoded protein: CASSFLITDTQYF. Variable domain in full (rest from reference TRBV5-4 and TRBJ2-3): ETGVTQSPTHLIKTRGQQVTLRCSSQSGHNTVSWYQQALGQGPQFIFQYYREEENGRGNFPPRFSGLQFPNYSSELNVNALELDDSALYLCASSFLITDTQYFGPGTRLTVL.

This sequence joins TRBV18 and TRBJ1-5, with D uncertain. The germline V gene has CDR1 KGHSH and CDR2 LQKENI. The CDR3 is 15 residues long. The ends were cut back, 3 bases at V and 3 bases at J, with 12 bases in the middle. DNA of the CDR3: TGTGCCAGCTCACCTAAACAGCCGAACAATCAGCCCCAGCATTTT. Translating gives CASSPKQPNNQPQHF.

This clone was counted a few times. The CDR3 DNA follows: TGTGCCAGCAGGGAGACGGGACTAGCGGGAGGTGTGCAGTACTTC. It yields the protein CASRETGLAGGVQYF. V usage is TRBV28 and J usage is TRBJ2-7; 15 nucleotides match TRBD2. The CDR3 covers 15 residues. Germline lookup yields CDR1 MDHEN and CDR2 SYDVKM. V lost 6 bases to trimming and J lost 9 bases; unmatched junction nucleotides: 9.

V usage is TRBV29-1 and J usage is TRBJ2-7; 7 nucleotides match TRBD1. Germline V lookup: CDR1 SQVTM, CDR2 ANQGSEA. The CDR3 runs to 13 residues. The ends lost 7 bases at V and 0 bases at J; junction bases unmatched: 6. The CDR3 nucleotides are TGCAGCGCACTGGGACAGTTCTCCTACGAGCAGTACTTC. Translating gives CSALGQFSYEQYF.